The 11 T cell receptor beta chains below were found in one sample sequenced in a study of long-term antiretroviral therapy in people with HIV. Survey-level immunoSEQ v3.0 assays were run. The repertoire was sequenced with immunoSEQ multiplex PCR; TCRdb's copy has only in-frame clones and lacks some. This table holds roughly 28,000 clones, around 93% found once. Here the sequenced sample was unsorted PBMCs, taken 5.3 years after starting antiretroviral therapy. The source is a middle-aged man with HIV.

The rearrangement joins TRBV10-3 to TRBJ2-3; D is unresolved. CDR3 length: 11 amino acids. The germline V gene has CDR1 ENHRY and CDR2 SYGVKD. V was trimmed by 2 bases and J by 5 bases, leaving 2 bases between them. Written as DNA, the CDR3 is TGTGCCATCAGTGAGGGAGATACGCAGTATTTT. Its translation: CAISEGDTQYF.

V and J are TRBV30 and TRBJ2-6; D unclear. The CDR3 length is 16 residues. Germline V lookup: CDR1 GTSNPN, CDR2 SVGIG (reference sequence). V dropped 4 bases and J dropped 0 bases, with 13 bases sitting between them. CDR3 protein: CAWIPPKISGANVLTF. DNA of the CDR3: TGTGCCTGGATTCCCCCAAAGATCTCTGGGGCCAACGTCCTGACTTTC.

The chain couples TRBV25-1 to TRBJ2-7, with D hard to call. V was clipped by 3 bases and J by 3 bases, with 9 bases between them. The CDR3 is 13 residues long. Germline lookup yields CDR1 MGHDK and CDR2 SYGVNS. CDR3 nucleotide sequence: TGTGCCAGCAGTGACCACCCTCACTACGAGCAGTACTTC. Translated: CASSDHPHYEQYF.

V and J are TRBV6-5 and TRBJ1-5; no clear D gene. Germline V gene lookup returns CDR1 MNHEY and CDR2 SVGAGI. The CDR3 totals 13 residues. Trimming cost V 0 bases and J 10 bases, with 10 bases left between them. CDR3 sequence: CASSYSNLEPQHF. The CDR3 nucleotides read TGTGCCAGCAGTTACTCGAACCTCGAACCCCAGCATTTT.

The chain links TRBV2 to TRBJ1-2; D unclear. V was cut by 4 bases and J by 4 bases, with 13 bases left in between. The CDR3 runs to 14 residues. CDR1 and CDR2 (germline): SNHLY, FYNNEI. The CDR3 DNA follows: TGTGCCAGCAGTGTTGTAAGAGGAGCCTATGGCTACACCTTC. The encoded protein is CASSVVRGAYGYTF.

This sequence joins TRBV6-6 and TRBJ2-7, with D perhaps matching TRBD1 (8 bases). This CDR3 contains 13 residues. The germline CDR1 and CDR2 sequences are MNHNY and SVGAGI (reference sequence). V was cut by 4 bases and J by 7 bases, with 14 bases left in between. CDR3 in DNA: TGTGCCAGCAGTTCCACAGGGGGGGGAGAGCAGTACTTC. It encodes CASSSTGGGEQYF.

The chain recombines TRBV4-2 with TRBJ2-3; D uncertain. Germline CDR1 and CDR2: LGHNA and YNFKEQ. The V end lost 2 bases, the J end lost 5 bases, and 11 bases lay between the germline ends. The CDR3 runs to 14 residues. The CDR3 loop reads CASSQTLAVDTQYF. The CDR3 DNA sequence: TGTGCCAGCAGCCAAACATTGGCCGTAGATACGCAGTATTTT.

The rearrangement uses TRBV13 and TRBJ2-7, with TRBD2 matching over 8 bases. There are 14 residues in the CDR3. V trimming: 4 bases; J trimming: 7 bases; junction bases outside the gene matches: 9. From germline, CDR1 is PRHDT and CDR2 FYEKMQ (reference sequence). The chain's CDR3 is CASSSSGGLEEQYF. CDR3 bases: TGTGCCAGCAGCTCATCGGGGGGGCTAGAAGAGCAGTACTTC. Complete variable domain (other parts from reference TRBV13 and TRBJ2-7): AAGVIQSPRHLIKEKRETATLKCYPIPRHDTVYWYQQGPGQDPQFLISFYEKMQSDKGSIPDRFSAQQFSDYHSELNMSSLELGDSALYFCASSSSGGLEEQYFGPGTRLTVT.

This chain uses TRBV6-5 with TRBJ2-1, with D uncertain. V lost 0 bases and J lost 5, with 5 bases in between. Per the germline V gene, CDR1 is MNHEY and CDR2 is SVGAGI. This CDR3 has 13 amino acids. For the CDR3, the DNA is TGTGCCAGCAGTTACTCGTCCGACAATGAGCAGTTCTTC. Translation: CASSYSSDNEQFF.

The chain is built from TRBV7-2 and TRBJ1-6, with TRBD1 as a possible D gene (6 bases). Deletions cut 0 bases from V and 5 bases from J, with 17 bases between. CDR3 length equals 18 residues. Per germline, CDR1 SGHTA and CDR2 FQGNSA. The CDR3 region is CASSLAPQGPVDNSPLHF. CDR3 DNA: TGTGCCAGCAGCTTAGCCCCACAGGGTCCGGTCGATAATTCACCCCTCCACTTT.

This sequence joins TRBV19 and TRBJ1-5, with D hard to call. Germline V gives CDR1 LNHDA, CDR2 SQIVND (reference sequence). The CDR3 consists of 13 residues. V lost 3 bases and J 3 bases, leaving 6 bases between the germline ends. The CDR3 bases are TGTGCCAGTAGTATCACCATCAATCAGCCCCAGCATTTT. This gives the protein CASSITINQPQHF.